The rows below give T cell receptor beta chains drawn from one sample of a study of shared clonotypes between healthy human individuals. The assay was immunoSEQ multiplex PCR, and TCRdb's table has in-frame clones only and misses some. The top ten hold roughly 12% of the sample, which has 470,000 or so clones, roughly 80% seen once. The specimen sequenced was PBMCs. Receptors originate from a woman aged 40 to 50 in good health. Some clones in this sample may be carry-over from other donors' samples. The CDR3 runs from the conserved cysteine through the conserved F or W. A D gene is named only where the DNA matches it firmly. Not every row has a clone size; where given, it reads once, few, many or a size class.

clone size	V gene	J gene	D gene	CDR3 DNA	CDR3 protein
NA	TRBV6-5	TRBJ2-5	NA	TGTGCCAGCCGGCGGCAAGAGACCCAGTACTTC	CASRRQETQYF
NA	TRBV28	TRBJ1-5	NA	TGTGCCAGCAACGCCCTCAGGGAGCCCCAGCATTTT	CASNALREPQHF
NA	TRBV7-8	TRBJ2-7	NA	TGTGCCAGCAGCCTGGTGCCAACGAGCTCCTACGAGCAGTACTTC	CASSLVPTSSYEQYF
NA	TRBV4-1	TRBJ2-7	NA	TGCGCCAGCAGCCAGGCAGGTGCCTACGAGCAGTACTTC	CASSQAGAYEQYF
NA	TRBV11-3	TRBJ2-1	TRBD2	TGTGCCAGCAGCCGAGCGGGAGGGCCTTACAATGAGCAGTTCTTC	CASSRAGGPYNEQFF
NA	TRBV7-8	TRBJ2-2	NA	TGTGCCAGCAGCTTAAGTACAGGGCTCACCGGGGAGCTGTTTTTT	CASSLSTGLTGELFF
NA	TRBV30	TRBJ2-7	NA	TGCGCCTGGAGTGTACTCAGGGGCTCCTACGAGAAGTACTTC	CAWSVLRGSYEKYF
NA	TRBV6-1	TRBJ2-6	NA	TGTGCCAGCACCACACGGTACTCTGGGGCCAACGTCCTGACTTTC	CASTTRYSGANVLTF
NA	TRBV5-1	TRBJ2-7	NA	TGCGCCAGCAGCTTTGGGGGGAGCGACGAGCAGTACTTC	CASSFGGSDEQYF
NA	TRBV7-9	TRBJ2-5	NA	TGTGCCAGCAGCTTAGGGGGGCTAGCCACAGAGACCCAGTACTTC	CASSLGGLATETQYF
NA	TRBV19	TRBJ2-7	TRBD2	TGTGCCAGTAGTGTCGGACTAGCGGGACGGGAGCAGTACTTC	CASSVGLAGREQYF
NA	TRBV6-6	TRBJ2-5	TRBD1	TGTGCCAGCAAGGGACAGGGAAAGCGGACCCAGTACTTC	CASKGQGKRTQYF
once	TRBV9	TRBJ1-3	TRBD1	TGTGCCAGCAGCGACACCGGGACAGGGGCCAACACCATATATTTT	CASSDTGTGANTIYF
NA	TRBV5-1	TRBJ2-5	NA	TGCGCCAGCAGCTTGTATGGGGGAGAGGCGGAGACCCAGTACTTC	CASSLYGGEAETQYF
NA	TRBV29-1	TRBJ1-1	NA	TGCAGCGTTACCCCCAGCTTTTGGACTGAAGCTTTCTTT	CSVTPSFWTEAFF
NA	TRBV28	TRBJ2-7	TRBD1	TGTGCCAGCAGTTTAACCCCTCGACAGGGCTTGTCCTACGAGCAGTACTTC	CASSLTPRQGLSYEQYF
NA	TRBV7-2	TRBJ2-5	TRBD2	TGTGCCAGCAGAGTAGCCGGGACTAGAGAAGAGACCCAGTACTTC	CASRVAGTREETQYF
NA	TRBV5-1	TRBJ1-1	NA	TGCGCCAGCAGCGGCCCACAGAGGGCCGAAGCTTTCTTT	CASSGPQRAEAFF
NA	TRBV19	TRBJ2-1	NA	TGTGCCAGTAGTATAGAGCTGGACAGCTCCTACAATGAGCAGTTCTTC	CASSIELDSSYNEQFF
NA	TRBV5-4	TRBJ2-1	NA	TGTGCCAGCAGCCCTCTCCGGACGGAGTACAATGAGCAGTTCTTC	CASSPLRTEYNEQFF
NA	TRBV28	TRBJ2-7	NA	TGTGCCAGCAGTTTCCAGAACTACGAGCAGTACTTC	CASSFQNYEQYF
NA	TRBV27	TRBJ2-7	TRBD2	TGTGCCAGCAGTCCCGCGGGACTAGCGGGATCTAGGGTCTACGAGCAGTACTTC	CASSPAGLAGSRVYEQYF
NA	TRBV27	TRBJ2-1	TRBD1	TGTGCCAGCAGGGGACAGCCTTACAATGAGCAGTTCTTC	CASRGQPYNEQFF
NA	TRBV28	TRBJ2-3	NA	TGTGCCACCAGGACGGCCACAGATACGCAGTATTTT	CATRTATDTQYF
NA	TRBV30	TRBJ2-7	TRBD2	TGTGCCTGGAGTCCGGCGGGAGCCGAGCAGTACTTC	CAWSPAGAEQYF
once	TRBV5-1	TRBJ1-5	NA	TGCGCCAGCAGCGACGAGGGGGATCAGCCCCAGCATTTT	CASSDEGDQPQHF
once	TRBV5-1	TRBJ2-3	TRBD2	TGCGCCAGCAGCTCCGGTGCCCTAGCGGGAGAAGATACGCAGTATTTT	CASSSGALAGEDTQYF
few	TRBV12-5	TRBJ2-3	NA	TGTGCTAGTGGAACCACGGGACTGCCCGAGAATACGCAGTATTTT	CASGTTGLPENTQYF
NA	TRBV2	TRBJ2-1	NA	TGTGCCAGCAGTGTAGAGAGGAGCTCCTACAATGAGCAGTTCTTC	CASSVERSSYNEQFF
once	TRBV7-6	TRBJ2-7	NA	TGTGCCAGCAGCCAAACGGGGAACTCCTACGAGCAGTACTTC	CASSQTGNSYEQYF
many	TRBV5-4	TRBJ1-1	TRBD1	TGTGCCAGCAGCCGAGGGGGCAACACTGAAGCTTTCTTT	CASSRGGNTEAFF
once	TRBV5-1	TRBJ1-3	TRBD1	TGCGCCAGCAGCTTCGCAGGGGGACGCACCACCATATATTTT	CASSFAGGRTTIYF
NA	TRBV28	TRBJ2-7	TRBD2	TGTGCCAGCAGTTTATTTCCTGGGACTAGCGAATACTACGAGCAGTACTTC	CASSLFPGTSEYYEQYF
NA	TRBV25-1	TRBJ2-1	TRBD2	TGTGCCAGCAGTGAATATTCGGGAGGGCCTAGGGACGAGCAGTTCTTC	CASSEYSGGPRDEQFF
NA	TRBV29-1	TRBJ2-7	NA	TGCAGCGTTGGGACAGTCTCCTACGAGCAGTACTTC	CSVGTVSYEQYF
once	TRBV10-3	TRBJ1-2	NA	TGTGCCATCAGTGAGTCGCTGGGGAACTATGGCTACACCTTC	CAISESLGNYGYTF
NA	TRBV19	TRBJ1-4	NA	TGTGCCAGTAGGAGTTACAGGACAGCCACTAATGAAAAACTGTTTTTT	CASRSYRTATNEKLFF
NA	TRBV27	TRBJ1-2	NA	TGTGCCAGCAGTCCCCGACAGACCTCATGGGGCTACACCTTC	CASSPRQTSWGYTF
NA	TRBV28	TRBJ2-7	TRBD1	TGTGCCAGCCCCCCCAACAGACAGGGGATCAACGAGCAGTACTTC	CASPPNRQGINEQYF
NA	TRBV11-1	TRBJ2-7	NA	TGTGCCAGCAGCTTAGGGAGGAACGGGTTCTCCTACGAGCAGTACTTC	CASSLGRNGFSYEQYF
many	TRBV9	TRBJ1-1	NA	TGTGCCAGCAGCCCACAGACAGCTTCTGAAGCTTTCTTT	CASSPQTASEAFF
NA	TRBV5-4	TRBJ2-1	TRBD2	TGTGCCATCCAGTCGTTCGGGAGGGGGGGTTTGAATGAGCAGTTCTTC	CAIQSFGRGGLNEQFF
many	TRBV7-8	TRBJ2-5	NA	TGTGCCAGCAGCTTAATGGCGGCGACCCAGTACTTC	CASSLMAATQYF
NA	TRBV10-3	TRBJ2-1	NA	TGTGCCATCAGTGAGGGGGGAGGTTCCTACAATGAGCAGTTCTTC	CAISEGGGSYNEQFF
once	TRBV5-6	TRBJ1-3	NA	TGTGCCAGCAGCATTGGGACATTTGAAAGCACCATATATTTT	CASSIGTFESTIYF
NA	TRBV18	TRBJ1-2	NA	TGTGCCAGCTCAGCAGACAACGGGCTCGCTAACTATGGCTACACCTTC	CASSADNGLANYGYTF
NA	TRBV28	TRBJ2-1	NA	TGTGCCAGCAGGAATACCCGGGACCTACAGTTCTTC	CASRNTRDLQFF